This T cell receptor (beta chain) was sequenced in a study of blood T cell repertoires in COVID-19. Per the original data handling: By means of reference gene primer amplification, nucleated cell counts were estimated. Sequencing was performed with immunoSEQ multiplex PCR; in TCRdb, only in-frame clones are kept and a portion is missing. D and trimming were read from the DNA, whereas the V and J calls and clone size are those reported in that table. The data contain some 200,000 clones, 65% to 85% of them singletons. Germline V gene sequence: CDR1 MNHEY, CDR2 SMNVEV (reference sequence). The CDR3 has 14 residues. The V end was cut by 2 bases, the J end by 3 bases, with 8 bases between.

This receptor was identified in a human donor in a cohort sampled during active COVID-19. The sample comprised peripheral blood. The chain carries TRBV27 and TRBJ1-5; no clear D. The CDR3 protein is CASSLMGPNQPQHF. CDR3 coding DNA: TGTGCCAGCAGTTTAATGGGCCCCAATCAGCCCCAGCATTTT.